A selection of T cell receptor beta chains follows, all from one sample in a study of T cell clonotyping in hematopoietic cell transplantation. TCRdb keeps only in-frame clones here, not all; method: immunoSEQ multiplex PCR. The data contain about 5,900 clones, about 76% of them seen just once; the ten biggest clones take up about 33%. The material was PBMCs, obtained 100 days after allogeneic stem cell transplant. These receptor sequences come from a female patient aged 30 to 45 who had an allogeneic stem cell transplant, so the T cells may come from the graft donor. Some clones in this sample may be carry-over from other donors' samples. The CDR3 runs from the conserved cysteine through the conserved F or W. A D gene is named only where the DNA matches it firmly. Size tells how often a clone was seen (once, few, many) or the class of an expanded clone, and some rows leave it out.

v_gene	d_gene	j_gene	abundance	CDR3nt	CDR3aa
TRBV9	-	TRBJ2-7	once	TGTGCCAGCAGCGTTAGTGCCAGCTCCCGGTTTTACGAGCAGTACTTC	CASSVSASSRFYEQYF
TRBV11-2	-	TRBJ1-2	-	TGTGCCAGCAGCTTCAGGTTGTGGGAAGGCTACACCTTC	CASSFRLWEGYTF
TRBV19	TRBD2	TRBJ2-3	-	TGTGCCAGTAGGAGAGCGGGGGGGTATAGCACAGATACGCAGTATTTT	CASRRAGGYSTDTQYF
TRBV30	-	TRBJ2-1	few	TGTGCCTGGAGTCTTCGCGGGGGCCTGGGGAATGAGCAGTTCTTC	CAWSLRGGLGNEQFF
TRBV9	-	TRBJ1-4	-	TGTGCCAGCAGCCCCACTAGGACGGCCCTGGAAAAACTGTTTTTT	CASSPTRTALEKLFF
TRBV5-1	-	TRBJ1-4	-	TGCGCCAGCAGCTTGAGTGCAACTAATGAAAAACTGTTTTTT	CASSLSATNEKLFF
TRBV6-6	TRBD1	TRBJ2-2	few	TGTGCCAGCAGTACTACAGGGGGAAGAACCGGGGAGCTGTTTTTT	CASSTTGGRTGELFF
TRBV25-1	-	TRBJ1-2	-	TGTGCCAGCAGTGAGCTCGGGTCGGTATTTGGCTACGCCTTC	CASSELGSVFGYAF
TRBV30	TRBD2	TRBJ2-7	few	TGTGCCTGGAGTGTAAGGCGGGGGGGCACCTACGAGCAGTACTTC	CAWSVRRGGTYEQYF
TRBV5-6	TRBD1	TRBJ1-1	-	TGTGCCAGCAGCTCAGGGGGATCTGAAGCTTTCTTT	CASSSGGSEAFF
TRBV7-9	TRBD2	TRBJ2-1	-	TGTGCCAGCAGCTTAGAGTACGGGAGGGAGTTCTTC	CASSLEYGREFF
TRBV13	-	TRBJ2-7	few	TGTGCCAGCAGCTCTAGACAGGGAGGGACTCGCGAGCAGTACTTC	CASSSRQGGTREQYF
TRBV11-2	TRBD1	TRBJ1-5	few	TGTGCCAGCAGAGAGGCCGGGACAGGGGCGGAAAATCAGCCCCAGCATTTT	CASREAGTGAENQPQHF